This TCR beta chain was sequenced in a study of patients and donors after allogeneic stem cell transplantation. TCRdb reprocessed the RT-PCR reads via MiXCR and lists one record per CDR3 protein. The sample yields approximately 200,000 distinct CDR3 sequences, 35% to 45% seen once. Germline-derived CDR1 and CDR2 are MNHEY and SVGAGI. Trimming removed 3 bases from V and 6 bases from J; junction bases left unmatched: 2. The CDR3 is 13 residues long. The TCR originated in a human donor who was either an allogeneic HSCT recipient or a stem cell or donor lymphocyte infusion donor (not recorded which). It is not recorded whose cells these are; they may come from a transplant donor. The specimen was blood, either unsorted or a sorted T cell fraction (not recorded which). The chain is built from TRBV6-5 and TRBJ1-2; 9 bases fit TRBD1. CDR3 sequence reads: CASSYGTGNGYTF. The CDR3 DNA is TGTGCCAGCAGTTATGGGACAGGGAATGGCTACACCTTC.